This paragraph covers one T cell receptor (beta chain) sequence. This entry comes from a study of control samples from healthy donors and cancer patients. The CDR3 is made up of 15 amino acids. With V trimmed by 5 bases and J by 6 bases, 12 bases remained unmatched. In germline, CDR1 is SEHNR, CDR2 FQNEAQ (reference sequence). Method: immunoSEQ multiplex PCR; TCRdb's copy keeps in-frame clones and lacks some. The data hold roughly 130,000 clones, with roughly 92% observed a single time. This rearrangement joins TRBV7-9 to TRBJ1-2; 7 nucleotides match TRBD1. The sequence came from a man in his thirties or forties in good health. The sequenced sample consisted of blood. CDR3 in DNA: TGTGCCAGCAGCGCCGATTTAGGGACAGCGAATGGCTACACCTTC. It is translated as CASSADLGTANGYTF.